These T cell receptor beta chains were read from a single sample in a study of blood T cell repertoires in COVID-19. Method: immunoSEQ multiplex PCR; TCRdb's copy keeps in-frame clones and lacks some. The sample has roughly 360,000 clones; roughly four fifths are singletons. Input material: PBMCs or T cells enriched from blood (not recorded which). These receptors were obtained from a woman between 45 and 60 years old who had recovered from COVID-19. Both conserved end residues are part of each CDR3. D genes are given only for firm matches. For some rows the clone size is stated as once, few or many, or as a class when expanded; others skip it.

CDR3nt,CDR3aa,j_gene,v_gene,d_gene,abundance
TGTGCCAGCAGCCTAACTACAGGGCTAAATTCACCCCTCCACTTT,CASSLTTGLNSPLHF,TRBJ1-6,TRBV3-1/TRBV3-2,NA,NA
TGTGCCAGCAGCTCTATACCCAGCAATCAGCCCCAGCATTTT,CASSSIPSNQPQHF,TRBJ1-5,TRBV7-2,NA,NA
TGCAGCGTTTCCCCAGCTAGCGGGAGGGGAGACGAGCAGTACTTC,CSVSPASGRGDEQYF,TRBJ2-7,TRBV29-1,TRBD2,NA
TGTGCCAGTAGTGTGGACAGGCTTAACTATGGCTACACCTTC,CASSVDRLNYGYTF,TRBJ1-2,TRBV19,TRBD1,NA
TGTGCCAGCAGCCGCCTAACTATGAACACTGAAGCTTTCTTT,CASSRLTMNTEAFF,TRBJ1-1,TRBV3-1/TRBV3-2,NA,NA
TGTGCCAGTAGTATAGCGGCCCTCGGGGGTGGGAAACTGTTTTTT,CASSIAALGGGKLFF,TRBJ1-4,TRBV19,NA,NA
TGTGCCAGCAGCGTAGTTCCCCTTGAGACCCAGTACTTC,CASSVVPLETQYF,TRBJ2-5,TRBV9,NA,few
TGTGCCAGCAGCTTGGACAGGGATGATTATGGCTACACCTTC,CASSLDRDDYGYTF,TRBJ1-2,TRBV7-2,TRBD1,once
TGTGCCAGCAGTTCGGACAGGGGAACCATGAACACTGAAGCTTTCTTT,CASSSDRGTMNTEAFF,TRBJ1-1,TRBV6-5,TRBD1,NA
TGTGCCAGCAGTTTAGCGACAGGGAGAAACTATGGCTACACCTTC,CASSLATGRNYGYTF,TRBJ1-2,TRBV27,TRBD1,NA
TGCAGCGTTGAAATGAGTACTGGGGCCAACGTCCTGACTTTC,CSVEMSTGANVLTF,TRBJ2-6,TRBV29-1,NA,NA
TGTGCCAGCAGCTTAGGTTTGGGGCATCCCTCCTATAATTCACCCCTCCACTTT,CASSLGLGHPSYNSPLHF,TRBJ1-6,TRBV7-2,NA,NA
TGTGCCTGGAGAGTTCAGGGACAGGGGAATTCTGGCTACACCTTC,CAWRVQGQGNSGYTF,TRBJ1-2,TRBV30,TRBD1,NA
TGTGCCAGCAGTCTCCTGGACAGCAGTGTTGAAAAACTGTTTTTT,CASSLLDSSVEKLFF,TRBJ1-4,TRBV6-2/TRBV6-3,NA,NA
TGTGCCAGCAGTTTGGGGGGGCCCTACAATGAGCAGTTCTTC,CASSLGGPYNEQFF,TRBJ2-1,TRBV27,NA,NA
TGTGCCAGCAGTGACAGGGGGCGGGCTGAAGCTTTCTTT,CASSDRGRAEAFF,TRBJ1-1,TRBV6-1,TRBD1,few
TGCGCCAGCAGCCCCTTCTGGACTAGCGGGATCTCCTACGAGCAGTACTTC,CASSPFWTSGISYEQYF,TRBJ2-7,TRBV5-1,TRBD2,NA
TGTGCCAGCAGCTTAGGTGGACAGGGGGAAGAGCAGTTCTTC,CASSLGGQGEEQFF,TRBJ2-1,TRBV11-3,TRBD1,NA
TGTGCCAGCAGCTCACAGATCAGCAATCAGCCCCAGCATTTT,CASSSQISNQPQHF,TRBJ1-5,TRBV7-6,NA,NA
TGTGCCAGTAGTCGTCGGGAACAAGGAGAGACCCAGTACTTC,CASSRREQGETQYF,TRBJ2-5,TRBV19,NA,NA
TGTGCCAGCAGCACGGACAGGGCTGGAAAACTGTTTTTT,CASSTDRAGKLFF,TRBJ1-4,TRBV7-2,TRBD1,once
TGTGCCAGCAGCTTGGCCCTAGCGGGGGGGAATCCCTACGAGCAGTACTTC,CASSLALAGGNPYEQYF,TRBJ2-7,TRBV5-4,TRBD2,once
TGTGCCAGCAGTTTATTGGGGACAGCCCCCCGGTCGACTGAAGCTTTCTTT,CASSLLGTAPRSTEAFF,TRBJ1-1,TRBV27,TRBD1,NA
TGCAGCGTTGGCGACAGTAACGAGCAGTACTTC,CSVGDSNEQYF,TRBJ2-7,TRBV29-1,NA,NA
TGTGCCAGCAGTTACCCGCTAGCGTCGAACACCGGGGAGCTGTTTTTT,CASSYPLASNTGELFF,TRBJ2-2,TRBV6-6,NA,once
TGTGCCACCAGTGTGGGGCAGAGGTACGGCTACACCTTC,CATSVGQRYGYTF,TRBJ1-2,TRBV24-1,NA,few
TGTGCCAGCAGTTACAGACTCTCTGGAAACACCATATATTTT,CASSYRLSGNTIYF,TRBJ1-3,TRBV6-5,NA,once
TGTGCCAGCTCTCAGGTAGCGGGAGGTCTCTACGAGCAGTACTTC,CASSQVAGGLYEQYF,TRBJ2-7,TRBV18,TRBD2,NA
TGTGCCAGCAGTTTCCAAAATCAGCCCCAGCATTTT,CASSFQNQPQHF,TRBJ1-5,TRBV6-1,NA,NA
TGCGCCAGCAGCCTCTGGGGGGCTGGAAACACCATATATTTT,CASSLWGAGNTIYF,TRBJ1-3,TRBV5-1,NA,NA
TGTGCCAGCAGCTTGGGAGGTTTCAATCAGCCCCAGCATTTT,CASSLGGFNQPQHF,TRBJ1-5,TRBV5-6,NA,NA
TGTGCCAGCAGGGAACAGGGTCCCACCGGGGAGCTGTTTTTT,CASREQGPTGELFF,TRBJ2-2,TRBV2,NA,many
TGCAGTGCTACACTAGGTGAGCAGTTCTTC,CSATLGEQFF,TRBJ2-1,TRBV20-1,NA,NA
TGTGCCAGCAGCTTGCGAGGGGGCGAGGGTGGCTACACCTTC,CASSLRGGEGGYTF,TRBJ1-2,TRBV13,TRBD1,NA
TGTGCCAGCAGTTTAGGACAGCGCACTGAAGCTTTCTTT,CASSLGQRTEAFF,TRBJ1-1,TRBV12-3/TRBV12-4,NA,few
TGCAGCGTTGAAGTCCAGGGCACTGAAGCTTTCTTT,CSVEVQGTEAFF,TRBJ1-1,TRBV29-1,NA,NA
TGTGCCAGTAGTATACGGACAGGGGAGGGAGAAAAACTGTTTTTT,CASSIRTGEGEKLFF,TRBJ1-4,TRBV19,TRBD1,NA
TGTGCCAGCAGCTCCGGACTAGCGGCAGACAATGAGCAGTTCTTC,CASSSGLAADNEQFF,TRBJ2-1,TRBV5-4,TRBD2,NA